This is a list of T cell receptor beta chains from one sample in a study of regulatory T cells in long-lasting Graves disease. TCRdb independently ran MiXCR on the multiplex PCR reads; one entry per CDR3 protein. The sample has around 420,000 distinct CDR3 sequences, 15% to 19% seen once. Sequences were derived from peripheral blood mononuclear cells (PBMCs), sampled at new diagnosis, from a patient treated with antithyroid drugs. These receptors were taken from a female donor with Graves disease. Each CDR3 is given with its conserved first and last residue. A D gene is named only where the DNA matches it firmly. Some rows have no size entry. The others give once, few or many, or a class for an expanded clone.

. | TRBJ2-7 | TRBV15 | . | TGTGCCACCAGCAGAGACGCCTCCGCGAATTCCTTAAAGGCCTACGAGCAGCACTTC | CATSRDASANSLKAYEQHF
many | TRBJ2-3 | TRBV5-1 | . | TGCGCCAGCAGGAATTGGGCCAGCACAGATACGCAGTATTTT | CASRNWASTDTQYF
. | TRBJ1-1 | TRBV5-4 | TRBD1 | TGTGCCAGCAGCTTTCATCGACAGGGACTGAACACTGAAGCTTTCTTT | CASSFHRQGLNTEAFF
many | TRBJ1-5 | TRBV5-1 | . | TGCGCCAGCAGCTTGGACGGAGGCTTCAATCAGCCCCAGCATTTT | CASSLDGGFNQPQHF
many | TRBJ1-1 | TRBV27 | . | TGTGCCAGCAGTGTAAGTTGGAGGTACACTGAAGCTTTCTTT | CASSVSWRYTEAFF
many | TRBJ2-7 | TRBV2 | TRBD1 | TGTGCCAGCAGTGAAGGGACAGGGTGGACCTACGAGCAGTACTTC | CASSEGTGWTYEQYF
many | TRBJ2-3 | TRBV4-1 | TRBD2 | TGCGCCAGCAGCGCCGGACTAGCGGGGGGCCCTGCCACAGATACGCAGTATTTT | CASSAGLAGGPATDTQYF
. | TRBJ2-7 | TRBV5-6 | TRBD1 | TGTGCCAGCAGCTTACTGACAGGGGGTTCCTACGAGCAGTACTTC | CASSLLTGGSYEQYF
many | TRBJ1-5 | TRBV7-9 | . | TGTGCCAGCAGCTTTTCTGACAACCAGCCCCAGCATTTT | CASSFSDNQPQHF
. | TRBJ2-3 | TRBV7-9 | . | TGTGCCATCCTCCTGGGGACGGGGGGCCTCTCAGATACGCAGTGTTTT | CAILLGTGGLSDTQCF
many | TRBJ2-1 | TRBV13 | . | TGTGCCAGCAGAAGCGGAATGAGCTCCTACAATGAGCAGTTCTTC | CASRSGMSSYNEQFF
many | TRBJ2-1 | TRBV28 | TRBD2 | TGTGCCAGCAGTCTTAACCTAGCGGGAGGTTCCAACTACAATGAGCAGTTCTTC | CASSLNLAGGSNYNEQFF
many | TRBJ2-3 | TRBV7-3 | . | TGTGCCAGCAGCACCTCGATTCTGGATACGCAGTATTTT | CASSTSILDTQYF
. | TRBJ2-2 | TRBV10-3 | TRBD2 | TGTGCCATCAGGGGTAGCGGGAGTAGTAACACCGGGGAGCTGTTTTTT | CAIRGSGSSNTGELFF
many | TRBJ2-3 | TRBV20-1 | TRBD2 | TGCAGTGCAAGGACCACTAGCGGGCGAATCCACACAGATACGCAGTATTTT | CSARTTSGRIHTDTQYF
many | TRBJ1-2 | TRBV12-3/TRBV12-4 | TRBD1 | TGTGCCAGCAGTTTTGACAGGGAAGGCTACACCTTC | CASSFDREGYTF
many | TRBJ1-5 | TRBV20-1 | . | TGCAGTGCTAGAGGACAGGCTAGCAATCAGCCCCAGCATTTT | CSARGQASNQPQHF
. | TRBJ2-7 | TRBV28 | . | TGTGCCAGCACCCCGGGGGCGCGTTCCTACGAGCAGTACTTC | CASTPGARSYEQYF
many | TRBJ1-6 | TRBV7-9 | . | TGTGCCGGGGACGGGGGGTTTGCGCTGAATAATTCACCCCTCCACTTT | CAGDGGFALNNSPLHF
. | TRBJ2-3 | TRBV4-3 | . | TGCGCCAGCAGCCAAGACATTGGCTACCTAACTAGCACAGATACGCAGTATTTT | CASSQDIGYLTSTDTQYF
many | TRBJ1-1 | TRBV9 | . | TGTGCCAGCAGCGTAGAAGTGGGAGGGGACACTGAAGCTTTCTTT | CASSVEVGGDTEAFF
many | TRBJ2-5 | TRBV27 | TRBD1 | TGTGCCAGCAGGACAGGGGGGAAGACCCAGTACTTC | CASRTGGKTQYF
many | TRBJ2-3 | TRBV7-3 | . | TGTGCCAGCAGCTACGCGACTACAGATACGCAGTATTTT | CASSYATTDTQYF